Each of the 3 T cell receptor beta chains below was sequenced from the same sample in a study of cytomegalovirus exposure and HLA in healthy donors. Measured with immunoSEQ multiplex PCR; TCRdb has only the in-frame clones, and not every one. Of more than 200,000 clones in the sample, about nine tenths were seen once. Material: PBMCs. The source of these receptors is a woman under 40 in good health and CMV-seronegative.

The rearrangement uses TRBV7-3 and TRBJ2-1; 9 positions agree with TRBD2. From germline, CDR1 is SGHTA and CDR2 FQGTGA. The CDR3 covers 13 residues. The junction had 10 bases not matched to a gene; V was cut back by 10 bases and J by 9 bases. In DNA, the CDR3 is TGTGCCACAGCTGCTAGCGGGAAGGGTGAGCAGTTCTTC. Encoded protein: CATAASGKGEQFF.

This chain uses TRBV28 with TRBJ2-7; 14 bases map to TRBD2. V was clipped by 3 bases and J by 3 bases; unmatched bases: 4. The CDR3 has 16 residues. Germline V gene lookup returns CDR1 MDHEN and CDR2 SYDVKM. CDR3 region: CASSLGLAGDIYEQYF. CDR3 nucleotides: TGTGCCAGCAGTTTGGGACTAGCGGGAGACATCTACGAGCAGTACTTC.

The chain recombines TRBV4-1 with TRBJ2-7; TRBD2 agrees at 9 bases. This CDR3 has 17 residues. With 4 bases clipped from V and 4 bases from J, the junction kept 14 bases outside the gene matches. Germline assignment: CDR1 MGHRA and CDR2 YSYEKL. The CDR3 region is CASSRKEAVAGEYEQYF. CDR3 nucleotides: TGCGCCAGCAGCCGAAAAGAGGCGGTAGCGGGAGAGTACGAGCAGTACTTC.